This T cell receptor (beta chain) was retrieved from a study of PD-1 blockade in mismatch repair-deficient tumors. Study summary: Enrolled about 2013-2016, patients had progressing, pretreated mismatch repair-deficient cancers of 12 types.

Libraries were prepared by immunoSEQ multiplex PCR; TCRdb keeps only in-frame clonotypes and omits some of them. The table records about 51,000 clones, 65% to 85% of them present only once. Concerning this clone itself: What it recognizes is unknown.

General study findings and limits: After pembrolizumab, tumor-resident clones rose rapidly, then generally contracted before radiologic responses.

Trimming shortened V by 5 bases and J by 3 bases, and 11 bases separated the two germline ends. The germline CDR1 and CDR2 sequences are SGHTA and FQGNSA. This CDR3 has 14 residues. The TCR-sequenced patients were three responders to pembrolizumab. This TCR was sampled from an adult with mismatch repair-deficient cancer. The chain carries TRBV7-2 and TRBJ1-5; D is unresolved. The specimen comprised peripheral blood, sampled more than 19 weeks after starting pembrolizumab. CDR3 residues: CASSVAPINQPQHF. The CDR3, as DNA: TGTGCCAGCAGCGTGGCCCCAATCAATCAGCCCCAGCATTTT.